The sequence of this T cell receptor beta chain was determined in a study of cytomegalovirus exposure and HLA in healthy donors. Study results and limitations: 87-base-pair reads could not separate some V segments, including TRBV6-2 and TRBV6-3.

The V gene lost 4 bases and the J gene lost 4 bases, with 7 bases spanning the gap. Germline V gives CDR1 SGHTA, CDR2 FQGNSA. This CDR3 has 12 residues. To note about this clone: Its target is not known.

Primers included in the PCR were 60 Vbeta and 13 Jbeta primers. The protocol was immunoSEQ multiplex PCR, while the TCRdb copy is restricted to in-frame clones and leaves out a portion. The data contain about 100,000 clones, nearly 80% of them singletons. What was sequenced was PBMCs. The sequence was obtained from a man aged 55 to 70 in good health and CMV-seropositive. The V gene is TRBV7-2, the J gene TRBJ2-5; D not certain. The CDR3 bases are TGTGCCAGCAGCTCATCAGGAGAGACCCAGTACTTC. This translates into CASSSSGETQYF.